Here is one T cell receptor (beta chain) with its context. The sample originates from a study of blood T cell repertoires in COVID-19. As for the study in general: Italy, Spain and the United States were the sources of the convalescent and acute COVID-19 samples.

Original data processing: Estimation of nucleated cell counts was performed using reference gene primer amplification. Assay: immunoSEQ multiplex PCR; the TCRdb copy retains only in-frame clones and omits some. V and J calls and clone size are those listed in that table; D and trimming were worked out from the DNA. The profile shows about 9,000 clones, approximately 84% of them singletons. This clonotype was sampled from a human donor with active COVID-19. The donor label of this sample is uncertain. Sequencing was done on a sample of peripheral blood.

The CDR3 loop reads CASSPSLGGLGTDTQYF. The CDR3 DNA sequence: TGTGCCAGCAGCCCCTCCCTCGGGGGGCTCGGCACAGATACGCAGTATTTT. The rearrangement uses TRBV7-8 and TRBJ2-3; a possible D gene is TRBD2 (7 bases). The germline V gene encodes CDR1 SGHVS and CDR2 FQNEAQ. The CDR3 loop spans 17 amino acids. Trimming left V 5 bases short and J 1 base short, with 19 bases between.